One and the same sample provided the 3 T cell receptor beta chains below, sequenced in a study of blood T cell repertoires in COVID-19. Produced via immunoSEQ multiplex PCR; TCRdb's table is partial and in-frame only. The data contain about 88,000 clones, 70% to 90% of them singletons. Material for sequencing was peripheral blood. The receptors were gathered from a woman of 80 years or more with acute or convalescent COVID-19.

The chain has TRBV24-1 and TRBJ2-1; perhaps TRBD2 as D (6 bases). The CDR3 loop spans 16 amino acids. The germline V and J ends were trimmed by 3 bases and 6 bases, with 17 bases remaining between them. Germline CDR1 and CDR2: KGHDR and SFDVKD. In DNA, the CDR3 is TGTGCCACCAGTGATCCCCACGCGGGAATAGCCAATGAGCAGTTCTTC. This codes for CATSDPHAGIANEQFF.

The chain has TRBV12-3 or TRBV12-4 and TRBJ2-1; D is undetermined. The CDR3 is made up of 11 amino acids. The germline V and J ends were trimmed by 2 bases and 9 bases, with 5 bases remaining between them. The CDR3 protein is CASSLTSEQFF. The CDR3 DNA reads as TGTGCCAGCAGTTTAACAAGTGAGCAGTTCTTC.

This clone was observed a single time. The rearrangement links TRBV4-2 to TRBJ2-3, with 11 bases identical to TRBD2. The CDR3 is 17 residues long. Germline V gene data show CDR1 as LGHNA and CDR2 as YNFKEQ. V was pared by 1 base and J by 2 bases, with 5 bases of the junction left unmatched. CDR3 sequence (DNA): TGTGCCAGCAGCCAAGGGTCGACTAGCGGGGCCACAGATACGCAGTATTTT. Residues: CASSQGSTSGATDTQYF.